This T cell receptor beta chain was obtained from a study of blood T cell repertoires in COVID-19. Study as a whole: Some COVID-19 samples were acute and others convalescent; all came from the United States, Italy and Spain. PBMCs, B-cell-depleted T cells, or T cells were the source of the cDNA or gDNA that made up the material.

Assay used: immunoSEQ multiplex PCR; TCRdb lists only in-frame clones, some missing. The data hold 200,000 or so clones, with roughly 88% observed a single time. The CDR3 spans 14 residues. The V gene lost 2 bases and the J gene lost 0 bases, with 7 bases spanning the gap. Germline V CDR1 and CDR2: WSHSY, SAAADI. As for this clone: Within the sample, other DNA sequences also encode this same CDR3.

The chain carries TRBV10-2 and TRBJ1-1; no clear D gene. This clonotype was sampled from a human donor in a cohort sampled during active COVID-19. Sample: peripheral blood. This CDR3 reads CASSETGMNTEAFF. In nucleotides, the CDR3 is TGCGCCAGCAGTGAGACGGGAATGAACACTGAAGCTTTCTTT.